This TCR beta chain stems from a study of T cell responses to AZD1222 COVID-19 vaccine. Study findings and constraints: Samples come after the peak T cell response, not at day 14. Seropositive status at baseline applied to only six AZD1222 recipients.

TCRdb keeps only in-frame clones here, not all; method: immunoSEQ multiplex PCR. The sample yields about 60,000 clones, over 65% seen once. Remarks on this clone: Its target is unknown.

V was pared by 0 bases and J by 3 bases, with 8 bases between. This CDR3 is built from 15 residues. The germline V gene has CDR1 KGHSH and CDR2 LQKENI. The material sequenced was peripheral blood, taken 28 days after the second AZD1222 dose. This TCR came from an adult who received the AZD1222 COVID-19 vaccine. This chain links TRBV18 with TRBJ1-4; D ambiguous. The CDR3 here is CASSPPGTANEKLFF. The CDR3, as DNA: TGTGCCAGCTCACCACCGGGTACAGCTAATGAAAAACTGTTTTTT.